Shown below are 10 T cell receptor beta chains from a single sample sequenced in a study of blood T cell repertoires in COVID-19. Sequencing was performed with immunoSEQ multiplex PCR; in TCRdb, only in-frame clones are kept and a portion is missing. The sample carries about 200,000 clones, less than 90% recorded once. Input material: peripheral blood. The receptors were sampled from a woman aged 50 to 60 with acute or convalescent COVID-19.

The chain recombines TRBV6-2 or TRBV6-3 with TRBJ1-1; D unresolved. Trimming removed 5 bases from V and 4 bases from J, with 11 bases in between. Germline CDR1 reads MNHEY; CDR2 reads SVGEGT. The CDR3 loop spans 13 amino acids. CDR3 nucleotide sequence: TGTGCCAGCAGTGTCCTCGCGGGCACTGAAGCTTTCTTT. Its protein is CASSVLAGTEAFF.

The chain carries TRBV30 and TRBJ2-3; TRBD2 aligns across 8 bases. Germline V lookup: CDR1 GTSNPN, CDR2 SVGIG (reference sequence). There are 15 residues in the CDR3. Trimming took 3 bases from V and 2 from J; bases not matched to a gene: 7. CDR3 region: CAWRWSGGATDTQYF. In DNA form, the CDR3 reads TGTGCCTGGAGATGGAGCGGGGGAGCCACAGATACGCAGTATTTT.

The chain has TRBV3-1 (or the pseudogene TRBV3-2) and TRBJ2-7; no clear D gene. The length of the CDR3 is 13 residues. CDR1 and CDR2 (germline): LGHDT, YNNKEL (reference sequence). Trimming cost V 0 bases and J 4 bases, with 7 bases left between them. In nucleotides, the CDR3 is TGTGCCAGCAGCCAAGACTTCCGTTACGAGCAGTACTTC. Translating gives CASSQDFRYEQYF.

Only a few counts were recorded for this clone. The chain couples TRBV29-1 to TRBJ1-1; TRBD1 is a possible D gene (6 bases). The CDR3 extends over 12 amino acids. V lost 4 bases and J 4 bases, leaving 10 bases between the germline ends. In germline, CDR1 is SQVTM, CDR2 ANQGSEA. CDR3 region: CSVGGGGTEAFF. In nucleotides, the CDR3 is TGCAGCGTTGGCGGGGGCGGCACTGAAGCTTTCTTT.

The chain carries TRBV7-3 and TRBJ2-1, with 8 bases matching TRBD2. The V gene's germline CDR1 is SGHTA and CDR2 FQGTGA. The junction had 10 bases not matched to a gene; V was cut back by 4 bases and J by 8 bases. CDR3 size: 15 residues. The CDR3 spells CASSYGTRGTDEQFF. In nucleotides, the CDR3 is TGTGCCAGCAGCTACGGGACTAGGGGGACCGATGAGCAGTTCTTC.

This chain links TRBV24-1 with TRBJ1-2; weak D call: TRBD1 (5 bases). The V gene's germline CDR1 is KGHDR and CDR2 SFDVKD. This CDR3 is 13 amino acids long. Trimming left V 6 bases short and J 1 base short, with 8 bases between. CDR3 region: CATSQGNNYGYTF. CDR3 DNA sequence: TGTGCCACCAGTCAGGGCAATAACTATGGCTACACCTTC.

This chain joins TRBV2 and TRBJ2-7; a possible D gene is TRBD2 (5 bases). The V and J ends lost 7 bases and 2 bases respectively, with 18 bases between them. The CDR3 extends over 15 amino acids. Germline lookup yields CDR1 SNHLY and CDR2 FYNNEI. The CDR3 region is CASKLHGAVTYEQYF. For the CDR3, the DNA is TGTGCCAGCAAACTTCACGGAGCGGTTACCTACGAGCAGTACTTC.

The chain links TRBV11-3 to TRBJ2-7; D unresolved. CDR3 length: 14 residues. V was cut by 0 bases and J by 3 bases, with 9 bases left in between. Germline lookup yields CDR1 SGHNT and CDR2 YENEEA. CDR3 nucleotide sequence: TGTGCCAGCAGCTTAGATGGGCAGGACTACGAGCAGTACTTC. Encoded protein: CASSLDGQDYEQYF.

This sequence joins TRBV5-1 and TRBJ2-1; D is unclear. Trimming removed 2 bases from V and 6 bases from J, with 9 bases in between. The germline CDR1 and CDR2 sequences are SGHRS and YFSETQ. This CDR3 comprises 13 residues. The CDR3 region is CASSFRLPNEQFF. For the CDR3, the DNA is TGCGCCAGCAGCTTTCGTCTCCCCAATGAGCAGTTCTTC.

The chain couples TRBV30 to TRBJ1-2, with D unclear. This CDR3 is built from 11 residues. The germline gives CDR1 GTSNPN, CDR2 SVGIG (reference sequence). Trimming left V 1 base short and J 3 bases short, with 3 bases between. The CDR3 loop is CAWSAYYGYTF. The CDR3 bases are TGTGCCTGGAGTGCGTACTATGGCTACACCTTC. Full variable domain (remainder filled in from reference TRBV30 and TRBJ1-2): SQTIHQWPATLVQPVGSPLSLECTVEGTSNPNLYWYRQAAGRGLQLLFYSVGIGQISSEVPQNLSASRPQDRQFILSSKKLLLSDSGFYLCAWSAYYGYTFGSGTRLTVV.